What follows describes a single TCR beta chain. Its antigen is unknown. Germline V gene sequence: CDR1 LGHDT, CDR2 YNNKEL (reference sequence). The CDR3 has 16 residues. J gave up 2 bases and V 5 bases, and 6 bases lay outside the gene matches. This entry comes from a study of CD8 T cells in Susac syndrome. Whole-study findings and limits: The CD4+ T cell repertoire of patients with Susac syndrome showed no detectable clonal expansion.

cDNA came from about 0.5 to 1 ug RNA primed by random hexamers. Multiplex immunoSEQ PCR targeted 54 Vbeta and 13 Jbeta TCR beta segments. In TCRdb, the immunoSEQ multiplex PCR reads were re-called with MiXCR into one record per CDR3 protein. This sample yields 150,000 to 200,000 distinct CDR3 sequences, of which 91% are seen a single time; around 0.079% belongs to the top ten. The TCR comes from a human donor with Susac syndrome. Sample: CD4+ T cells from PBMCs. The rearrangement links TRBV3-1 to TRBJ2-4; 10 positions agree with TRBD2. This CDR3 is CASSAYSGGSKNIQYF. The CDR3 bases are TGTGCCAGCAGCGCGTATAGCGGGGGGTCCAAAAACATTCAGTACTTC.